Reported below is one TCR beta chain. Random hexamers were used to reverse transcribe roughly 0.45 to 1 ug of RNA. With immunoSEQ multiplex PCR, TCR beta CDR3 was amplified across 54 Vbeta and 13 Jbeta. TCRdb itself ran the immunoSEQ multiplex PCR reads through MiXCR, one entry per CDR3 protein. Of 350,000 to 550,000 distinct CDR3 sequences listed, more than 80% were seen once; the top ten hold under 0.15%. The entry originates in a study of CD8 T cells in Susac syndrome. The germline V gene encodes CDR1 LNHDA and CDR2 SQIVND (reference sequence). V shed 3 bases and J 8 bases; nucleotides not matched to a gene: 15. The length of the CDR3 is 16 residues. TCR beta sequencing covered blood CD8+ and CD4+ T cells. The multiple sclerosis control group was made up of treatment-naive patients with stable or active relapsing-remitting disease.

The source material was CD8+ T cells from PBMCs. The V and J genes are TRBV19 and TRBJ1-2; TRBD1 aligns across 7 bases. This clonotype was obtained from a human donor with multiple sclerosis. CDR3 DNA: TGTGCCAGTAGTATCCCAACTGACAGGGCCACTCGAGGCTACACCTTC. This encodes CASSIPTDRATRGYTF.